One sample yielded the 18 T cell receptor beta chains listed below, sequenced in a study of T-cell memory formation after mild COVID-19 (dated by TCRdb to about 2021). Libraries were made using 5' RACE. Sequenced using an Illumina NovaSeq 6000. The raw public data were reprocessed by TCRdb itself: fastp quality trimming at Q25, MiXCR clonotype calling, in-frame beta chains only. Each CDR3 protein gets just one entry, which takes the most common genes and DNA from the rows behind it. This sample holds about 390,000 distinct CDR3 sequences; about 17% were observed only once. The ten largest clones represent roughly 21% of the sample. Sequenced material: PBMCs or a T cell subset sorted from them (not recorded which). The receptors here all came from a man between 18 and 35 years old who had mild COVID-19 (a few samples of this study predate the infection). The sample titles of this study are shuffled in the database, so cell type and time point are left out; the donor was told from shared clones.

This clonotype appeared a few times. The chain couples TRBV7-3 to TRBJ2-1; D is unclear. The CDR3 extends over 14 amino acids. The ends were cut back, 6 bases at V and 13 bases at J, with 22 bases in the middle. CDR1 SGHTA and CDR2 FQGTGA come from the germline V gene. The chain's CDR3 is CASSPYSVGKKQFF. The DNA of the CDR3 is TGTGCCAGCAGTCCTTACTCGGTGGGAAAAAAACAGTTCTTC.

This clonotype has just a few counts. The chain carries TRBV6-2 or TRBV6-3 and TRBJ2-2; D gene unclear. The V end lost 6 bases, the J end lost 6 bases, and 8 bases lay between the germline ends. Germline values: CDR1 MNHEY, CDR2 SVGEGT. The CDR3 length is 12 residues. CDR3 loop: CASRSQPGELFF. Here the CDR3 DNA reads TGTGCCAGCAGATCACAGCCCGGGGAGCTGTTTTTT.

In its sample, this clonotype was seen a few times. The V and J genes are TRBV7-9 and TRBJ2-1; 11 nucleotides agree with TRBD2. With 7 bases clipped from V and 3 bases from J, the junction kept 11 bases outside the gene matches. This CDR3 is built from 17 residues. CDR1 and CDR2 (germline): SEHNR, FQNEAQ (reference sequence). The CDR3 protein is CASTLASGGPVYNEQFF. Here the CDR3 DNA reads TGTGCCAGCACCCTGGCTAGCGGGGGGCCAGTCTACAATGAGCAGTTCTTC.

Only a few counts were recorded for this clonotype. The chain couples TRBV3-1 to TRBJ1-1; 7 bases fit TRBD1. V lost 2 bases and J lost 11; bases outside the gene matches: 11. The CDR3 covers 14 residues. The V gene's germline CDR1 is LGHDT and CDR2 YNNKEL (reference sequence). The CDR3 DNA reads TGTGCCAGCAGCCAAACCCCCCGAACAGGGGACGCTTTCTTT. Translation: CASSQTPRTGDAFF. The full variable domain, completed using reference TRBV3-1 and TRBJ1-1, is DTAVSQTPKYLVTQMGNDKSIKCEQNLGHDTMYWYKQDSKKFLKIMFSYNNKELIINETVPNRFSPKSPDKAHLNLHINSLELGDSAVYFCASSQTPRTGDAFFGQGTRLTVV.

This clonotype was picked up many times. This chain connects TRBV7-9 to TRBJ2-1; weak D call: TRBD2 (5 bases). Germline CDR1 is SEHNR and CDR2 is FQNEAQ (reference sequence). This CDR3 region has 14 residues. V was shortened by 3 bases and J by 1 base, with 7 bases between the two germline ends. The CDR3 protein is CASSFPGSYNEQFF. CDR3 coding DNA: TGTGCCAGCAGCTTCCCGGGGTCCTACAATGAGCAGTTCTTC.

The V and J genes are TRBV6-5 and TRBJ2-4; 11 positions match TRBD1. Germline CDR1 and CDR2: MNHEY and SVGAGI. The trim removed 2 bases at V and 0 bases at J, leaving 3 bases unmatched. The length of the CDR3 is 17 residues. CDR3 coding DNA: TGTGCCAGCAGTTACGGGACAGGGGGTTTAGCCAAAAACATTCAGTACTTC. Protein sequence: CASSYGTGGLAKNIQYF.

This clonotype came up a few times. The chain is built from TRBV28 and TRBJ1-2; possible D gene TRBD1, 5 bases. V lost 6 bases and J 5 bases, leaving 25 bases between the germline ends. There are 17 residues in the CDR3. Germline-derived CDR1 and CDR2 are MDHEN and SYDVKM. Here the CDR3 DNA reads TGTGCCAGCAGCCTCGGCTTAGGGTCGGGGGGGTGGTATGGCTACACCTTC. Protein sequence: CASSLGLGSGGWYGYTF.

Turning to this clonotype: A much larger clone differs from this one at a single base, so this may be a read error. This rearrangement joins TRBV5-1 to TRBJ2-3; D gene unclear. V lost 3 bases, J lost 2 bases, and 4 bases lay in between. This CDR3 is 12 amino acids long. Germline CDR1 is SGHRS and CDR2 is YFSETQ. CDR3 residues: CASSWNTDTQYF. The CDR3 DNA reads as TGCGCCAGCAGCTGGAACACAGATACGCAGTATTTT.

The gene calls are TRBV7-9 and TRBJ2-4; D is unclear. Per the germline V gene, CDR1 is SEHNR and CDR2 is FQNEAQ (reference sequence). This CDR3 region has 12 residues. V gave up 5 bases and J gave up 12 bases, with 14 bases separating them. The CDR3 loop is CASSPMATAQYF. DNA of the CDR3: TGTGCCAGCAGCCCTATGGCAACGGCTCAGTACTTC. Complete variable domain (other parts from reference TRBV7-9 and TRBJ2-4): DTGVSQNPRHKITKRGQNVTFRCDPISEHNRLYWYRQTLGQGPEFLTYFQNEAQLEKSRLLSDRFSAERPKGSFSTLEIQRTEQGDSAMYLCASSPMATAQYFGAGTRLSVL.

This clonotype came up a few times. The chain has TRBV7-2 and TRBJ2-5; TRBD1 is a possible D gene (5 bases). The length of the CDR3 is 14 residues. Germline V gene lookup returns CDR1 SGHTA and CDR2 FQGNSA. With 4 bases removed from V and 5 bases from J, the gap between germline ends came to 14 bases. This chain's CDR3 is CASSYFGARETQYF. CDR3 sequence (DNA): TGTGCCAGCAGCTACTTTGGGGCCCGGGAGACCCAGTACTTC.

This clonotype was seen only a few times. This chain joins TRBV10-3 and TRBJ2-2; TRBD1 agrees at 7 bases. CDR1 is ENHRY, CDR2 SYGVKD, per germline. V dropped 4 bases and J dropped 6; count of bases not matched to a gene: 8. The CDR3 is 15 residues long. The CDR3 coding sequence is TGTGCCATCAGTGTTGTGACAGGGAAATCCGGGGAGCTGTTTTTT. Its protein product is CAISVVTGKSGELFF.

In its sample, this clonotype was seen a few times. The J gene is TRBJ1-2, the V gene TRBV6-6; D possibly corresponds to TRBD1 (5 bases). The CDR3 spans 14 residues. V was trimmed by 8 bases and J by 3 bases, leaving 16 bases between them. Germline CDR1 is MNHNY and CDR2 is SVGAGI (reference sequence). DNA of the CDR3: TGTGCCAGCCTCCTGGGGGGTGGTGACTATGGCTACACCTTC. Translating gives CASLLGGGDYGYTF.

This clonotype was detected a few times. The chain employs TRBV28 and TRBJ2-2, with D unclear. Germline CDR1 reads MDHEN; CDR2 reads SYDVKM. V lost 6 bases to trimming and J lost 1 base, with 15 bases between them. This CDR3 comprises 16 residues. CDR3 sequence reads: CASSRKTRRNTGELFF. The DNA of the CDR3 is TGTGCCAGCAGCCGGAAAACGCGGCGGAACACCGGGGAGCTGTTTTTT.

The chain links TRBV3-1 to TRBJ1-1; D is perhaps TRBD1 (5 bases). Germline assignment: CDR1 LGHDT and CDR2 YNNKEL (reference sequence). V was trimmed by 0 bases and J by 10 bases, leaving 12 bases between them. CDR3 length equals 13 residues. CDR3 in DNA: TGTGCCAGCAGCCAAGATTGGGGCGGGGCAGCTTTCTTT. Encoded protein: CASSQDWGGAAFF.

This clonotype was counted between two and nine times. The DNA for the CDR3 is TGCGCCAGCAGGCCCTCTAGCGCAGGGGAGCAGTACGTC. It is translated as CASRPSSAGEQYV. The V and J genes are TRBV10-2 and TRBJ2-7; D possibly corresponds to TRBD2 (6 bases). The CDR3 has 13 amino acids. Trimming took 6 bases from V and 7 from J, leaving 16 bases between them. Per germline, CDR1 WSHSY and CDR2 SAAADI.

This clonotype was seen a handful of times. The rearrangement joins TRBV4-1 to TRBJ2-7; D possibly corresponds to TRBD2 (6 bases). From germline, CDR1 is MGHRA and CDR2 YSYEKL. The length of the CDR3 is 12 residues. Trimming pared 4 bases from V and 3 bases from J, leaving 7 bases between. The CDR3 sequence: CASSRGGYEQYF. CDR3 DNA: TGCGCCAGCAGCCGGGGAGGCTACGAGCAGTACTTC.

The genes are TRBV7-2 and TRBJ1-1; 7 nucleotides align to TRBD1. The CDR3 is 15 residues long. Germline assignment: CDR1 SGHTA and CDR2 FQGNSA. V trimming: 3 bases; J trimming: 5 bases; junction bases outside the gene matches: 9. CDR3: CASSFLDRVGTEAFF. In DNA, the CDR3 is TGTGCCAGCAGCTTCTTAGACAGGGTTGGGACTGAAGCTTTCTTT.

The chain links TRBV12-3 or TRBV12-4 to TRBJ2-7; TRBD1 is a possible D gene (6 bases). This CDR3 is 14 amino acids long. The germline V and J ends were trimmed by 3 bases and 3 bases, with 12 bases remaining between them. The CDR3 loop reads CASSFDVRGYEQYF. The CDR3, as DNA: TGTGCCAGCAGTTTTGACGTCAGGGGCTACGAGCAGTACTTC.